A selection of T cell receptor beta chains follows, all from one sample in a study of blood T cell repertoires in COVID-19. Sequenced by immunoSEQ multiplex PCR; TCRdb stores in-frame clones only, minus some. The sample contains under 200,000 clones, roughly 93% of which appear only once. The sequencing input was peripheral blood. Receptor source: a man between 18 and 35 years old with COVID-19, enrolled during active disease. The CDR3 runs from the conserved cysteine through the conserved F or W. The order of the fields is J gene, D gene, V gene, clone size, CDR3 protein, CDR3 DNA. D genes are given only for firm matches. Size is omitted from some rows. Given values are once, few, many or a class for expanded clones.

J: TRBJ1-5
D: -
V: TRBV28
size: -
CDR3: CASSLLDQPQHF
DNA: TGTGCCAGCAGTTTACTTGATCAGCCCCAGCATTTT

J: TRBJ2-7
D: -
V: TRBV7-6
size: -
CDR3: CASSLMGSSSYEQYF
DNA: TGTGCCAGCAGCTTAATGGGCTCCTCCTCCTACGAGCAGTACTTC

J: TRBJ2-1
D: TRBD2
V: TRBV5-4
size: once
CDR3: CASSLGGREDSNEQFF
DNA: TGTGCCAGCAGCTTGGGTGGCCGGGAGGACTCCAATGAGCAGTTCTTC

J: TRBJ1-5
D: -
V: TRBV6-2/TRBV6-3
size: -
CDR3: CASSRGTFSNQPQHF
DNA: TGTGCCAGCAGCCGTGGGACTTTTTCTAATCAGCCCCAGCATTTT

J: TRBJ2-2
D: TRBD1
V: TRBV19
size: -
CDR3: CASSPGTGEWELFF
DNA: TGTGCCAGTAGCCCCGGGACAGGGGAGTGGGAGCTGTTTTTT

J: TRBJ2-7
D: TRBD2
V: TRBV15
size: -
CDR3: CATSRAGRGYEQYF
DNA: TGTGCCACCAGCAGAGCCGGGAGGGGTTACGAGCAGTACTTC

J: TRBJ1-1
D: TRBD1
V: TRBV7-9
size: once
CDR3: CASSFHTGGNTEAFF
DNA: TGTGCCAGCAGCTTCCACACAGGGGGAAACACTGAAGCTTTCTTT

J: TRBJ1-4
D: -
V: TRBV4-1
size: -
CDR3: CASSSLLATNEKLFF
DNA: TGCGCCAGCTCTTCCCTACTTGCAACTAATGAAAAACTGTTTTTT

J: TRBJ2-7
D: TRBD1
V: TRBV3-1/TRBV3-2
size: -
CDR3: CASSPTGAEQYF
DNA: TGTGCCAGCAGCCCGACAGGGGCCGAGCAGTACTTC

J: TRBJ2-7
D: -
V: TRBV6-6
size: -
CDR3: CASSYDRGRSYEQYF
DNA: TGTGCCAGCAGTTACGATAGGGGTCGGTCATACGAGCAGTACTTC

J: TRBJ1-4
D: -
V: TRBV18
size: -
CDR3: CASSPLPGTNEKLLF
DNA: TGTGCCAGCTCACCACTACCGGGAACTAATGAAAAACTGCTTTTT

J: TRBJ1-5
D: -
V: TRBV4-1
size: once
CDR3: CASSQGYLSNSNQPQHF
DNA: TGCGCCAGCAGCCAAGGATACCTATCCAATAGCAATCAGCCCCAGCATTTT

J: TRBJ1-2
D: -
V: TRBV7-2
size: -
CDR3: CASSLRNFGEQSRDGYTF
DNA: TGTGCCAGCAGCTTACGTAATTTCGGGGAGCAGAGTAGAGATGGCTACACCTTC

J: TRBJ2-7
D: TRBD1
V: TRBV9
size: -
CDR3: CASSDGTAKQYF
DNA: TGTGCCAGCAGCGACGGGACAGCAAAGCAGTACTTC

J: TRBJ1-5
D: -
V: TRBV5-5
size: -
CDR3: CASSLIDRGPQHF
DNA: TGTGCCAGCAGCTTGATCGACCGGGGGCCCCAGCATTTT

J: TRBJ2-7
D: -
V: TRBV24-1
size: -
CDR3: CATSGTDNSYEQYF
DNA: TGTGCCACCAGTGGCACAGACAATTCCTACGAGCAGTACTTC

J: TRBJ2-7
D: -
V: TRBV19
size: -
CDR3: CASSKGTIYEQYF
DNA: TGTGCCAGTAGTAAGGGGACAATATACGAGCAGTACTTC

J: TRBJ1-2
D: -
V: TRBV24-1
size: -
CDR3: CATSVSNYGYTF
DNA: TGTGCCACCAGTGTGAGTAACTATGGCTACACCTTC

J: TRBJ2-1
D: TRBD2
V: TRBV5-5
size: -
CDR3: CASSFPRDVLATSSYNEQFF
DNA: TGTGCCAGCAGCTTCCCTCGAGATGTACTAGCGACGAGCTCCTACAATGAGCAGTTCTTC

J: TRBJ2-3
D: TRBD1
V: TRBV6-2/TRBV6-3
size: -
CDR3: CASSDIIPGQEIGTQYF
DNA: TGTGCCAGCAGTGATATTATACCCGGACAGGAGATAGGTACGCAGTATTTT